Here is one T cell receptor (beta chain) with its context. Its binding antigen is unknown. No much larger clonotype is one base removed from it; base qualities were not supplied. This record belongs to a study of T cells in Graves' hyperthyroidism and ophthalmopathy (dated by TCRdb to about 2019). In the study overall: Peripheral blood samples were taken at the time of initial diagnosis, prior to any treatment. To identify TCR V-J signatures that set the groups apart, the researchers used a discovery cohort of about a hundred patients, made up of fewer than 50 with Graves' ophthalmopathy and 57 with stable Graves' hyperthyroidism. Prospective prediction of ophthalmopathy was tested in an independent validation cohort consisting of fewer than 20 hyperthyroidism patients and approximately 16 patients who later progressed to ophthalmopathy. The roughly 100 discovery patients were randomly divided into training and test sets at a 7:3 ratio. The study also compared thyroid tissue and blood T-cell repertoires from about six Graves' hyperthyroidism patients. Once sampling was done, hyperthyroidism patients were given methimazole at a starting dose of 30 mg daily, whereas ophthalmopathy patients were given high-dose intravenous methylprednisolone. TCR Vbeta CDR3 sequencing of 120 to 150 peripheral blood samples (43 ophthalmopathy, 75 hyperthyroidism and 17 progressor patients) is reported in the paper. Study-level results and caveats: Most expanded thyroid clonotypes (frequency above 0.001) were also detected in blood, a finding suggesting that blood repertoires may reflect thyroid immune responses. In validation, the model predicted progression to ophthalmopathy with over 65% sensitivity and less than 80% specificity, a median of approximately 6.7 months before onset. Ophthalmopathy was separated from stable hyperthyroidism by a 13 V-J signature model, with 85% to 90% sensitivity and approximately 84% specificity obtained in cross-validation and 80%/75% obtained in testing. No statistical method was used to fix the sample size in advance, and group allocation was not hidden from the investigators.

Stable Graves' hyperthyroidism was defined as the absence of progression to ophthalmopathy over 18 months of follow-up. Hyperthyroidism patients were aged 18 to 65 years and newly diagnosed, with disease duration of less than 2 months. The study excluded patients with uncontrolled infections, other autoimmune diseases, pregnancy or lactation. Diagnoses relied on clinical symptoms, serum thyroxine and TRAb, thyroid ultrasound and orbital computed tomography. PBMCs were separated from approximately 9.9 ml of fresh peripheral blood using Ficoll-Paque density gradient centrifugation. Trizol reagent was used to extract total RNA, and RNA quality was then checked on an Agilent 2100 Bioanalyzer. TCR beta CDR3 regions were amplified from RNA transcripts. The TCR CDR3 was subjected to a first round of RT-PCR using the HTBI primer set and the Qiagen OneStep RT-PCR kit. A second multiplex PCR round built the libraries, followed by size selection and purification. Paired-end sequencing of the libraries was performed with 100 bp reads on an Illumina HiSeq2000. The study's processing was this. SOAPnuke was used to process the raw data, removing reads that contained adapters or uncalled bases, had a mean Phred below 15, or lacked an exact match to the constant primer or identifier. COPE v1.2.5 was used to merge high-quality paired reads, and clonotypes were defined as unique nucleotide sequences. Clonotypes were aligned to IMGT TRBV, TRBD and TRBJ reference segments using MiTCR v1.1. The analysis was restricted to V-J combinations with a frequency above 0.0001, which together covered 99.2% of the repertoires. A TCS score was defined as the ratio between F50 (clonal expansion) and ExV (chaos), using BLOSUM62-based TCRdist between CDR3 peptides within each V-J. Welch's t-statistics and random forest reduced just over 500 V-J features to 13, which were used in a naive Bayes classifier (R e1071). The public sequencing data were trimmed at Q25 with fastp and processed into clonotypes with MiXCR by TCRdb, which kept only in-frame beta chains. Here each entry gathers all rows of one CDR3 protein and keeps the most common genes and DNA. The V and J calls were not made by the authors but by TCRdb's processing. Present in this sample are about 560,000 distinct CDR3 sequences, 12% to 15% of which were seen just once. The ten largest account for approximately 14% of the sample.

The CDR3 starts with the cysteine, ends with the phenylalanine, and has 15 residues. Of the read, only the CDR3 DNA is kept; its 45 bases are in frame from base 1. The germline V and J ends show losses of 4 bases and 5 bases respectively, and no gene match explains 9 bases of the junction. According to the germline V gene, CDR1 reads SGDLS and CDR2 reads YYNGEE. The receptor was isolated from a woman aged 40 to 50 with Graves' hyperthyroidism. Sequencing was done on a sample of blood. Recombination connected TRBV9 to TRBJ2-3; 8 junctional bases match TRBD2. The nucleotide sequence is given as TGTGCCAGCAGCTCCGGACTAGCAGCGGGAGATACGCAGTATTTT. It is translated as CASSSGLAAGDTQYF.